A selection of T cell receptor beta chains follows, all from one sample in a study of control samples from healthy donors and cancer patients. Sequenced by immunoSEQ multiplex PCR; TCRdb stores in-frame clones only, minus some. The data contain about 73,000 clones, about 90% of them singletons. The source material was blood. Source of these receptors: a woman aged 45-65 years in good health. Each CDR3 is given with its conserved first and last residue. The D gene is left open where the match is weak. A row's size may be missing; if present it is once, few, many or a size class.

TRBJ2-3,TRBV3-1/TRBV3-2,NA,TRBD1,TGTGCCACCAAGGACAGGGGCGCCACAGATACGCAGTATTTT,CATKDRGATDTQYF
TRBJ2-7,TRBV11-2,once,TRBD1,TGTGCCAGCAGCTTAGTGCAGGGGGACTACGAGCAGTACTTC,CASSLVQGDYEQYF
TRBJ2-7,TRBV5-6,NA,NA,TGTGCCAGCAGCTGGGACGGTCTGGGTGAGCAGTACTTC,CASSWDGLGEQYF
TRBJ1-2,TRBV7-3,NA,TRBD1,TGTGCCAGCAGCGGCGGGACAGGGGGCGATGGCTACACCTTC,CASSGGTGGDGYTF
TRBJ2-1,TRBV24-1,NA,TRBD2,TGTGCCACCAGTGATGGGACTAGCGGGAGACGCTCCTACAATGAGCAGTTCTTC,CATSDGTSGRRSYNEQFF
TRBJ1-1,TRBV19,NA,NA,TGTGCCAGTAGTCCGGGACGGCCGAACACTGAAGCTTTCTTT,CASSPGRPNTEAFF
TRBJ1-1,TRBV7-2,few,NA,TGTGCCAGCAGCGTACAGGAGAACACTGAAGCTTTCTTT,CASSVQENTEAFF
TRBJ1-1,TRBV12-3/TRBV12-4,NA,NA,TGTGCCAGCAGCCCAAACAGGGTCACTGAAGCTTTCTTT,CASSPNRVTEAFF
TRBJ2-7,TRBV11-2,NA,TRBD2,TGTGCCAGCAGCTATAGCGGGAGATCGTACGAGCAGTACTTC,CASSYSGRSYEQYF
TRBJ2-7,TRBV19,NA,NA,TGTGCCAGTAGTTACGGCAGGGCGGGAGAGCAGTACTTC,CASSYGRAGEQYF
TRBJ2-7,TRBV19,NA,NA,TGTGCCAGTAAGAGACAGACAGGCACCTACGAGCAGTACTTC,CASKRQTGTYEQYF
TRBJ2-5,TRBV5-6,NA,NA,TGTGCCAGCAGCTTACCGCAGGCCCAAGAGACCCAGTACTTC,CASSLPQAQETQYF
TRBJ2-2,TRBV19,once,TRBD2,TGTGCCAGTAGTATCAGCCGGACTAGCGGAAACACCGGGGAGCTGTTTTTT,CASSISRTSGNTGELFF
TRBJ1-6,TRBV27,NA,NA,TGTGCCAGCAGCCCTGACCCGGGGGATGGTTCACCCCTCCACTTT,CASSPDPGDGSPLHF
TRBJ2-3,TRBV13,NA,TRBD2,TGTGCCAGCAGCTTATGGACTAGCGGGTACACAGATACGCAGTATTTT,CASSLWTSGYTDTQYF
TRBJ1-3,TRBV28,NA,NA,TGTGCCAGCAGTGCTACTGGGGACCCGGAGGGAAACACCATATATTTT,CASSATGDPEGNTIYF
TRBJ1-6,TRBV7-9,NA,NA,TGTGCCAGCAGGACCGCCAATTCACCCCTCCACTTT,CASRTANSPLHF
TRBJ2-7,TRBV3-1/TRBV3-2,NA,NA,TGTGCCAGCAGGAAACCTGGGACCTACGAGCAGTACTTC,CASRKPGTYEQYF
TRBJ2-2,TRBV5-1,NA,TRBD1,TGCGCCAGCAGCGCCGACAGGGCGAACACCGGGGAGCTGTTTTTT,CASSADRANTGELFF
TRBJ1-2,TRBV19,NA,TRBD1,TGTGCCAGTAGTATAGATCAGGGACAGGGTCTGGATGGCTACACCTTC,CASSIDQGQGLDGYTF
TRBJ2-1,TRBV7-2,NA,NA,TGTGCCAGCAGCTCGGGACTGGGCAATGAGCAGTTCTTC,CASSSGLGNEQFF
TRBJ2-5,TRBV5-1,once,NA,TGCGCCAGCAGCTTGTTGGGGTCCGGGGTTCAAGAGACCCAGTACTTC,CASSLLGSGVQETQYF